A selection of T cell receptor beta chains follows, all from one sample in a study of blood T cells in healthy people across ages. TCRdb passed the 5' RACE reads through MiXCR, listing each CDR3 protein once. The sample records 1.5 million to 2 million distinct CDR3 sequences, 34% being singletons. Sequencing was carried out using blood. All receptors derive from a woman aged 25-40 years in good health. CDR3s include the opening cysteine and the closing phenylalanine or tryptophan. A D gene is named only where the DNA matches it firmly. A clone size is listed for some rows: how often the clone was seen (once, few, many), or a class if it is expanded.

j_call,d_call,v_call,clone_size,cdr3_aa,cdr3_nt
TRBJ2-1,.,TRBV29-1,.,CSVDGRSYNEQFF,TGCAGCGTTGACGGGCGCTCCTACAATGAGCAGTTCTTC
TRBJ2-7,TRBD2,TRBV4-1,.,CASSQDKREGYEQYF,TGCGCCAGCAGCCAAGATAAGCGGGAGGGCTACGAGCAGTACTTC
TRBJ1-4,.,TRBV3-1,.,CANSRDVPEKLFF,TGTGCCAACAGCCGGGACGTTCCAGAAAAACTGTTTTTT
TRBJ2-5,TRBD1,TRBV5-1,.,CASSSGSPQGAQVKTQYF,TGCGCCAGCAGCTCTGGGTCACCCCAGGGGGCGCAGGTAAAGACCCAGTACTTC
TRBJ2-7,.,TRBV6-6,many,CASSASVVYEQYF,TGTGCCAGCAGCGCCTCGGTGGTCTACGAGCAGTACTTC
TRBJ1-1,TRBD1,TRBV7-2,once,CASSPKQGQNTEAFF,TGTGCCAGCAGCCCGAAACAGGGGCAGAACACTGAAGCTTTCTTT
TRBJ2-3,.,TRBV7-2,few,CASRPGRGRSTDTQYF,TGTGCCAGCAGACCTGGACGGGGTCGAAGCACAGATACGCAGTATTTT
TRBJ2-5,TRBD2,TRBV20-1,.,CSANPGLAGVGIGETQYF,TGCAGTGCTAACCCGGGACTAGCGGGAGTTGGTATAGGAGAGACCCAGTACTTC
TRBJ2-1,.,TRBV7-2,many,CASTLLAGYNEQFF,TGTGCCAGCACCCTACTAGCCGGATACAATGAGCAGTTCTTC
TRBJ2-7,.,TRBV28,.,CASSSASGQNSYEQYF,TGTGCCAGCAGTTCCGCCTCAGGGCAGAACTCCTACGAGCAGTACTTC
TRBJ2-5,TRBD2,TRBV25-1,.,CASSVGAGPVETQYF,TGTGCCAGCAGTGTTGGAGCGGGGCCTGTAGAGACCCAGTACTTC
TRBJ2-3,.,TRBV20-1,.,CNASGRIADTQYF,TGCAATGCCAGCGGCCGCATCGCAGATACGCAGTATTTT
TRBJ2-1,.,TRBV12-3/TRBV12-4,many,CASSPGGDEQFF,TGTGCCAGCAGTCCCGGTGGGGATGAGCAGTTCTTC
TRBJ2-5,TRBD1,TRBV27,.,CASSLRGQGGYF,TGTGCCAGCAGTTTGAGGGGGCAGGGTGGGTACTTC
TRBJ1-1,.,TRBV9,.,CASSVVLSPFTEAFF,TGTGCCAGCAGCGTAGTTTTGAGCCCATTTACTGAAGCTTTCTTT
TRBJ2-4,.,TRBV7-9,once,CASSSRTGKRTGAKNIQYF,TGTGCCAGCAGCTCGAGAACGGGGAAAAGGACGGGGGCCAAAAACATTCAGTACTTC
TRBJ2-1,.,TRBV27,.,CASSHKNEQFF,TGTGCCAGCAGTCACAAAAATGAGCAGTTCTTC
TRBJ1-4,.,TRBV5-1,.,CASSEVGLLLNEKLFF,TGCGCCAGCAGCGAGGTCGGACTGTTGCTTAATGAAAAACTGTTTTTT
TRBJ1-2,TRBD1,TRBV20-1,few,CSASKAGGSGYTF,TGCAGTGCTAGTAAGGCAGGGGGCTCTGGCTACACCTTC
TRBJ2-3,.,TRBV3-1,few,CASSQAAGAGTDTQYF,TGTGCCAGCAGCCAAGCGGCGGGGGCCGGCACAGATACGCAGTATTTT
TRBJ2-1,TRBD2,TRBV7-3,few,CASSLAGERYNEQFF,TGTGCCAGCAGCTTAGCGGGAGAGCGGTACAATGAGCAGTTCTTC
TRBJ2-7,.,TRBV4-1,once,CASSQTGGGLHFYEQYF,TGCGCCAGCAGCCAAACTGGGGGGGGCCTCCATTTTTACGAGCAGTACTTC
TRBJ2-7,.,TRBV15,.,CATRHGSDRYEQYF,TGTGCCACAAGACACGGGAGCGATCGTTACGAGCAGTACTTC
TRBJ1-2,.,TRBV12-3/TRBV12-4,few,CASSLAGLGGGSYGYTF,TGTGCCAGCAGTTTAGCAGGTTTGGGGGGAGGATCCTATGGCTACACCTTC
TRBJ2-4,.,TRBV7-9,many,CASSHLAIAKNIQYF,TGTGCCAGCAGTCATCTAGCGATAGCCAAAAACATTCAGTACTTC
TRBJ2-7,.,TRBV30,.,CACGQGRSYEQYF,TGTGCCTGCGGGCAGGGACGATCCTACGAGCAGTACTTC
TRBJ1-2,.,TRBV20-1,many,CSATPIGPRGGYTF,TGCAGTGCTACCCCTATAGGGCCCAGGGGTGGCTACACCTTC
TRBJ1-2,.,TRBV7-2,.,CASSVEPTGYGYTF,TGTGCCAGCAGCGTAGAGCCGACGGGGTATGGCTACACCTTC
TRBJ2-1,.,TRBV20-1,once,CSARVRGSLNNEQFF,TGCAGTGCTAGAGTACGGGGGTCCCTTAACAATGAGCAGTTCTTC
TRBJ1-1,.,TRBV28,.,CATQGAFF,TGTGCCACACAGGGAGCTTTCTTT
TRBJ2-5,TRBD1,TRBV20-1,few,CSAVGGEYETQYF,TGCAGTGCTGTAGGGGGCGAGTACGAGACCCAGTACTTC
TRBJ2-5,.,TRBV7-2,.,CAGSPDRLGGGEQYF,TGTGCCGGCAGCCCAGACAGGTTAGGGGGCGGGGAGCAGTACTTC
TRBJ2-1,TRBD2,TRBV20-1,few,CSARGASGSRTSYNEQFF,TGCAGTGCTAGGGGGGCTAGCGGGAGTAGGACGTCCTACAATGAGCAGTTCTTC
TRBJ2-1,.,TRBV15,few,CATSSPTRYDEQFF,TGTGCCACCAGCAGCCCGACTAGATATGATGAGCAGTTCTTC
TRBJ2-7,.,TRBV11-2,few,CASSNQRYHAYEQYF,TGTGCCAGCAGCAACCAGCGGTATCACGCCTACGAGCAGTACTTC
TRBJ2-1,.,TRBV7-3,.,CASSLTGQPSLNEQFF,TGTGCCAGCAGCTTAACGGGACAACCATCCCTAAATGAGCAGTTCTTC
TRBJ2-7,.,TRBV9,few,CASSVDPGPYEQYF,TGTGCCAGCAGCGTAGATCCGGGTCCCTACGAGCAGTACTTC
TRBJ2-5,TRBD2,TRBV20-1,many,CSARAVAGVETQYF,TGCAGTGCTAGAGCGGTAGCGGGAGTAGAGACCCAGTACTTC
TRBJ2-2,.,TRBV12-3/TRBV12-4,few,CASSFSGPDTGELFF,TGTGCCAGCAGTTTCTCGGGGCCGGACACCGGGGAGCTGTTTTTT
TRBJ2-7,.,TRBV29-1,many,CSVAPSNYEQYF,TGCAGCGTTGCCCCATCCAACTACGAGCAGTACTTC
TRBJ2-3,.,TRBV6-5,few,CASSPASGTDTQYF,TGTGCCAGCAGTCCCGCTAGCGGCACAGATACGCAGTATTTT
TRBJ1-4,.,TRBV7-2,.,CASSPRGSVEKLFF,TGTGCCAGCAGCCCCCGGGGGTCCGTTGAAAAACTGTTTTTT
TRBJ2-6,.,TRBV4-1,.,CASSSLVGVRGANVLTF,TGCGCCAGCAGCTCTCTCGTCGGCGTTAGGGGGGCCAACGTCCTGACTTTC
TRBJ1-1,.,TRBV28,few,CASSAALGSTEAFF,TGTGCCAGCAGTGCCGCGTTAGGGAGCACTGAAGCTTTCTTT
TRBJ1-1,TRBD1,TRBV20-1,.,CSAERDRGVTSAFF,TGCAGTGCAGAAAGGGACAGGGGTGTGACCTCAGCTTTCTTT
TRBJ1-5,TRBD1,TRBV20-1,.,CSMGTADNQPQHF,TGCAGTATGGGGACAGCGGACAATCAGCCCCAGCATTTT
TRBJ1-6,.,TRBV20-1,.,CSPGGERTPLHF,TGCAGCCCCGGGGGGGAAAGGACACCCCTCCACTTT